This TCR beta chain was observed in a study of neoadjuvant anti-PD-1 for oral cavity cancer. Study background: Non-progressing patients received a fourth nivolumab dose near day 43, then surgery on days 50-56.

The time point was: after neoadjuvant nivolumab, at surgical resection. Patients had newly diagnosed, untreated stage II-IVA oral cavity squamous cell carcinoma. Sequencing was performed with immunoSEQ multiplex PCR; in TCRdb, only in-frame clones are kept and a portion is missing. The table includes 20,000 to 30,000 clones, 25% to 30% detected once. CDR3 size: 15 residues. Trimming took off 4 bases at V and 4 bases at J, with 17 bases between the two ends. Germline CDR1 is SGHNT and CDR2 is YYREEE (reference sequence). This clone was counted between two and nine times. Sequencing used tumor tissue, obtained after nivolumab (anti-PD-1) treatment. The receptor comes from a person between 35 and 79 years old with oral cavity squamous cell carcinoma. The V and J genes are TRBV5-4 and TRBJ2-5; maybe TRBD1 (8 bases). The CDR3: CASSRGQGGGETQYF. The CDR3 DNA reads TGTGCCAGCAGCCGTGGACAGGGCGGGGGAGAGACCCAGTACTTC.